The present TCR beta chain was sequenced within a study of tumour-infiltrating T cells in Burkitt lymphoma. Study at large: Patients covered every epidemiological subtype of Burkitt lymphoma. Productive clonality predicted overall and progression-free survival. Whole-study results and caveats: Several public clonotypes were shared across many Burkitt lymphoma patients.

The data were produced by immunoSEQ multiplex PCR, yet TCRdb's version contains in-frame clones alone and is incomplete. This sample has approximately 310 clones, with around 85% found just once. Comment on this clone: Its antigen is undetermined. The junction does not match germline at one end; this may be a read error. In the same sample, other DNA sequences code for this CDR3.

The CDR3 consists of 14 residues. CDR1 and CDR2 from the germline V gene are SGHKS and YYEKEE (reference sequence). What was sequenced was tumor tissue. The TCR originated in a human donor with Burkitt lymphoma. The V call is TRBV5-5, the J call TRBJ2-2; TRBD1 agrees at 7 bases. CDR3 sequence: CASSLIQGSGELFF. For the CDR3, the DNA is TGTGCCAGCAGCTTGATACAGGGGTCCGGGGAACTGTTTTTT.